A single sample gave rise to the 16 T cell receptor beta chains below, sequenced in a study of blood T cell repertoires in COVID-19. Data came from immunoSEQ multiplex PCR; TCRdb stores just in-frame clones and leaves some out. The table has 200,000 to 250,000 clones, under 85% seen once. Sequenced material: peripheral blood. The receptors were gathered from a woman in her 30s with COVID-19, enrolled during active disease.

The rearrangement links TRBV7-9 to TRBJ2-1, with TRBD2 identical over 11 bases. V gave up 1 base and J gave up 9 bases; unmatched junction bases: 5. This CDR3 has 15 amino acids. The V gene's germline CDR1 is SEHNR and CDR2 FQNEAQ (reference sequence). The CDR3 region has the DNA TGTGCCAGCAGCTTAGGTAGCGGGAGGGGGACTGAGCAGTTCTTC. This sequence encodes CASSLGSGRGTEQFF. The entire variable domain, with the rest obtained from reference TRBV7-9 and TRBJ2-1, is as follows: DTGVSQNPRHKITKRGQNVTFRCDPISEHNRLYWYRQTLGQGPEFLTYFQNEAQLEKSRLLSDRFSAERPKGSFSTLEIQRTEQGDSAMYLCASSLGSGRGTEQFFGPGTRLTVL.

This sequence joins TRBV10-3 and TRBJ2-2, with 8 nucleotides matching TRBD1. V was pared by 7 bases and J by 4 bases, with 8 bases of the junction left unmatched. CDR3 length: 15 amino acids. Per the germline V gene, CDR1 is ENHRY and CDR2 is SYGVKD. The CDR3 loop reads CAINRQGKATGELFF. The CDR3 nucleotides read TGTGCCATCAATCGACAGGGGAAGGCCACCGGGGAGCTGTTTTTT.

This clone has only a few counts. The CDR3 DNA sequence: TGTGCCACCAGCACAGAGTCACCGGGACAGGCCTACAATGAGCAGTTCTTC. Its translation: CATSTESPGQAYNEQFF. The chain has TRBV15 and TRBJ2-1; 8 positions agree with TRBD1. Germline V gene lookup returns CDR1 LNHNV and CDR2 YYDKDF (reference sequence). The CDR3 contains 17 residues. V was clipped by 4 bases and J by 2 bases; unmatched bases: 10.

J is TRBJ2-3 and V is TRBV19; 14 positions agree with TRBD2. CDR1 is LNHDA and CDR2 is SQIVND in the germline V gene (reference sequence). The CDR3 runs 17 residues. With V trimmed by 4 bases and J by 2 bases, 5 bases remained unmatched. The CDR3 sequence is CASSTGTSGGLTDTQYF. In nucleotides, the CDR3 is TGTGCCAGTAGTACTGGGACTAGCGGGGGCCTCACAGATACGCAGTATTTT.

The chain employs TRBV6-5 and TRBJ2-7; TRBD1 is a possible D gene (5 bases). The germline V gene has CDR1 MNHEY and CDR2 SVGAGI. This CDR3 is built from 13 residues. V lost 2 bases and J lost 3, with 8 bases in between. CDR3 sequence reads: CASSYGHFYEQYF. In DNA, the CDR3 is TGTGCCAGCAGTTACGGACACTTCTACGAGCAGTACTTC.

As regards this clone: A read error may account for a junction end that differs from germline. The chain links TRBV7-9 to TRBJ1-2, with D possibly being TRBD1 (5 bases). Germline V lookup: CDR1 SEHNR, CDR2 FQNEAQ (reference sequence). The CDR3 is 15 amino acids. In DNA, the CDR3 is TGTGCCAGCAGCTTAGATCGACAGCTGGACAATGGGTACACCTTC. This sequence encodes CASSLDRQLDNGYTF.

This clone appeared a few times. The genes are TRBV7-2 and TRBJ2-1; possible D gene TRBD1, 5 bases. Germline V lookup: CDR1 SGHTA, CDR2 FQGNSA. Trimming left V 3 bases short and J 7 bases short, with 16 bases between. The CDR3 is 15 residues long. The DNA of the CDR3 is TGTGCCAGCAGCTTGTCCCTCGGTCCAGGGAATGAGCAGTTCTTC. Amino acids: CASSLSLGPGNEQFF.

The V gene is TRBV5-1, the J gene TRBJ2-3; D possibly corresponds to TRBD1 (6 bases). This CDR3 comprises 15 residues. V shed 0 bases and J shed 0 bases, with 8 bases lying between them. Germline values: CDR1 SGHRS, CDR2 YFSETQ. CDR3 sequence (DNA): TGCGCCAGCAGCTTGGCGCAGGGGAGCACAGATACGCAGTATTTT. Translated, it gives CASSLAQGSTDTQYF.

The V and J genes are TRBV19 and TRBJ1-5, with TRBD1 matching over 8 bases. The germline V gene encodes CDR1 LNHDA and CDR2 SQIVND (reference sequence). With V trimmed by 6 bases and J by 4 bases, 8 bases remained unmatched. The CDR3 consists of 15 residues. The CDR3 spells CASSETGAGNQPQHF. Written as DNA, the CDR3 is TGTGCCAGTAGCGAGACAGGGGCAGGGAATCAGCCCCAGCATTTT.

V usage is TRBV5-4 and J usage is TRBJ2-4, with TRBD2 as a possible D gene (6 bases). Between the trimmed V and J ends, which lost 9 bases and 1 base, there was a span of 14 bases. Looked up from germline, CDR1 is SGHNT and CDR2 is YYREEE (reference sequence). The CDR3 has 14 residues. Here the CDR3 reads CATHHGGAKNIQYF. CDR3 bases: TGTGCCACCCACCATGGGGGGGCCAAAAACATTCAGTACTTC.

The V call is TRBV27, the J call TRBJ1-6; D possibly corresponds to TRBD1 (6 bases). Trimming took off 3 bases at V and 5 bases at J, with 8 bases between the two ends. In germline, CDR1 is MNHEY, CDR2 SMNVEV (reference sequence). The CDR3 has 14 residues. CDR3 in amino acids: CASSLGADNSPLHF. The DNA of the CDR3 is TGTGCCAGCAGTTTGGGGGCAGATAATTCACCCCTCCACTTT.

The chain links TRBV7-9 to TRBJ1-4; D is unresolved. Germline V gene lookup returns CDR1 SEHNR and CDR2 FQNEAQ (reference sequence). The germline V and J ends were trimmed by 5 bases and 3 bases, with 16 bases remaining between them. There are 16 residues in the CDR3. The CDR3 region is CASSPFPRKSNEKLFF. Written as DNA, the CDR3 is TGTGCCAGCAGCCCTTTTCCCAGGAAATCTAATGAAAAACTGTTTTTT.

Here the CDR3 DNA reads TGTGCCAGCAGCCCTGGCGGGGGTGTCGGAGCTTTCTTT. Amino acid sequence: CASSPGGGVGAFF. The chain employs TRBV7-3 and TRBJ1-1; D possibly corresponds to TRBD1 (5 bases). The CDR3 has 13 residues. With 5 bases removed from V and 10 bases from J, the gap between germline ends came to 17 bases. Germline assignment: CDR1 SGHTA and CDR2 FQGTGA.

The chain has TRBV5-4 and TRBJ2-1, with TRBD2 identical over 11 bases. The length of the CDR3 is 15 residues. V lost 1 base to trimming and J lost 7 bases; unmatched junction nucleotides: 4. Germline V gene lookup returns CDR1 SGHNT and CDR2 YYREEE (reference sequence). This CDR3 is CASSLWTSGSNEQFF. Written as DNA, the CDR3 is TGTGCCAGCAGCTTGTGGACTAGCGGGTCAAATGAGCAGTTCTTC.

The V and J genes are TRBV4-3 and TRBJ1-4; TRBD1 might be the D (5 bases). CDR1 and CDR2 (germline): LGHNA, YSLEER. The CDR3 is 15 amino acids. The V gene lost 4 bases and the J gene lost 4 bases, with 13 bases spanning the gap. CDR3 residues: CASSLHRNVNEKLFF. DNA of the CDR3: TGCGCCAGCAGCCTCCACAGGAACGTTAATGAAAAACTGTTTTTT.

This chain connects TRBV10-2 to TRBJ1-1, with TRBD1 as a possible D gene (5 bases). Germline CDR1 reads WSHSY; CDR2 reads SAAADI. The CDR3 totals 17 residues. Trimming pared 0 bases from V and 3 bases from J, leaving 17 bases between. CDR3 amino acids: CASSESFSFLGDTEAFF. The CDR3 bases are TGCGCCAGCAGTGAGTCGTTCAGTTTCCTAGGGGACACTGAAGCTTTCTTT.